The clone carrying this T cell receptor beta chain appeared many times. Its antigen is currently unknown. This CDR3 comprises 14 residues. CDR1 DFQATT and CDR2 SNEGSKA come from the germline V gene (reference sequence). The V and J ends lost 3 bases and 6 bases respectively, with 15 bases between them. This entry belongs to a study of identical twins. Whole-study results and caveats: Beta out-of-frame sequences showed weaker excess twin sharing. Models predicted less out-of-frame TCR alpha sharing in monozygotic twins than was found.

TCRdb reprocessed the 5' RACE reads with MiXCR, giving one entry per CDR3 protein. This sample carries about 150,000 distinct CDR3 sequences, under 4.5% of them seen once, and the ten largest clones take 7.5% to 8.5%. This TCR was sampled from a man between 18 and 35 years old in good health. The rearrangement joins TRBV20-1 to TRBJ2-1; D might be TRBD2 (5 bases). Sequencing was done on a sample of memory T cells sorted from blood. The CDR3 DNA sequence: TGCAGTGCTAGGGACTCCAAAGTCTCCAATGAGCAGTTCTTC. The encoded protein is CSARDSKVSNEQFF.